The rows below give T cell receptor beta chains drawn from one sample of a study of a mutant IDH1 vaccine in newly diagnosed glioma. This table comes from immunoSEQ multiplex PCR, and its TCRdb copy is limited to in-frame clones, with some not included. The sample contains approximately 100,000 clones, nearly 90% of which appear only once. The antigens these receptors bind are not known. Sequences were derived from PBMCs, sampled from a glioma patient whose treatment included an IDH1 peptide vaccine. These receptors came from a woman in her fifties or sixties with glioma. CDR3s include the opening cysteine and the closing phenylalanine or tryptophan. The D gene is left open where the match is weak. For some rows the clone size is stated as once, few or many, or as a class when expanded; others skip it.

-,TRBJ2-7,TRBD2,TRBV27,CASSLSGLAGGSYEQYF,TGTGCCAGCAGTTTATCGGGACTAGCGGGGGGCTCCTACGAGCAGTACTTC
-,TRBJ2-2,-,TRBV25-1,CASTPGANTGELFF,TGTGCCAGCACCCCCGGGGCGAACACCGGGGAGCTGTTTTTT
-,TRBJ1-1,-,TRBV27,CASSFSWYRGNTEAFF,TGTGCCAGCAGTTTCTCATGGTACCGGGGCAACACTGAAGCTTTCTTT
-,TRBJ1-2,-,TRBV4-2,CASSQAGGETNYGYTF,TGTGCCAGCAGCCAAGCCGGAGGGGAAACTAACTATGGCTACACCTTC
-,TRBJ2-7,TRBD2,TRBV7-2,CASSLGLAGPYEQYF,TGTGCCAGCAGCTTGGGACTAGCGGGGCCCTACGAGCAGTACTTC
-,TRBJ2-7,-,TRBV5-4,CASSLRLADSYEQYF,TGTGCCAGCAGCTTGAGACTCGCCGACTCCTACGAGCAGTACTTC
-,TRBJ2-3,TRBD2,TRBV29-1,CSAVLAGAADTQYF,TGCAGCGCGGTACTAGCGGGAGCTGCAGATACGCAGTATTTT
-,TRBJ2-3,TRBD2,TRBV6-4,CASTLDSGSSDTQYF,TGTGCCAGCACCCTTGATAGCGGGAGTTCAGATACGCAGTATTTT
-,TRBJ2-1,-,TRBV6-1,CASFRGEQFF,TGTGCCAGCTTTAGAGGTGAGCAGTTCTTC
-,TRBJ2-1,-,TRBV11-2,CASSLNKYNEQFF,TGTGCCAGCAGCTTGAATAAATACAATGAGCAGTTCTTC
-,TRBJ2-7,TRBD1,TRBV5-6,CASSSGGSSYEQYF,TGTGCCAGCAGCTCAGGGGGTTCCTCCTACGAGCAGTACTTC
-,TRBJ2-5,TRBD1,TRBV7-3,CASSLRTGGETQYF,TGTGCCAGCAGCTTACGGACAGGAGGAGAGACCCAGTACTTC
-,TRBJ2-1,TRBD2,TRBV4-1,CASSQTSGRINEQFF,TGCGCCAGCAGCCAAACTAGCGGGAGGATCAATGAGCAGTTCTTC
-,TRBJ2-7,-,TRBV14,CASSQVRTYYEQYF,TGTGCCAGCAGCCAAGTCAGGACCTACTACGAGCAGTACTTC
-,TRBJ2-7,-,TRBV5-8,CASSPDYYEQYF,TGTGCCAGCAGCCCGGACTACTACGAGCAGTACTTC
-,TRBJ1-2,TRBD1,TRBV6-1,CASSDRGLYGYTF,TGTGCCAGCAGTGACAGGGGGTTGTATGGCTACACCTTC
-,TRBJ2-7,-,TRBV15,CATSRDGGQGSNEQYF,TGTGCCACCAGCAGAGATGGTGGGCAGGGGAGTAACGAGCAGTACTTC
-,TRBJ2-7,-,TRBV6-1,CASSDQTDFGEQYF,TGTGCCAGCAGTGACCAGACCGATTTCGGCGAGCAGTACTTC
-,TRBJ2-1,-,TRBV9,CASSAPLGSYNEQFF,TGTGCCAGCAGCGCCCCACTTGGCTCCTACAATGAGCAGTTCTTC
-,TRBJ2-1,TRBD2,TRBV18,CASSPLAGIYNEQFF,TGTGCCAGCTCACCTTTAGCGGGCATCTACAATGAGCAGTTCTTC
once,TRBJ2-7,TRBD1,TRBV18,CASSPVDRDGQYF,TGTGCCAGCTCACCTGTCGACAGGGACGGGCAGTACTTC
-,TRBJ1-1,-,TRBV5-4,CASSFSQGNTEAFF,TGTGCCAGCAGCTTTAGCCAGGGAAACACTGAAGCTTTCTTT
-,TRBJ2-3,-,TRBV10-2,CASKGTDTQYF,TGCGCCAGCAAGGGCACAGATACGCAGTATTTT
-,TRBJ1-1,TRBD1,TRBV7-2,CASSTGTAGTEAFF,TGTGCCAGCAGCACCGGGACAGCGGGCACTGAAGCTTTCTTT
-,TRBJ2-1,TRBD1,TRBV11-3,CASSSDRGHEQFF,TGTGCCAGCAGCTCGGACAGGGGACATGAGCAGTTCTTC
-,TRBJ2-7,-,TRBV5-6,CASSLGGRRWEQYF,TGTGCCAGCAGCTTGGGGGGGCGAAGGTGGGAGCAGTACTTC
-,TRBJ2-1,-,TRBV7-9,CASRPTAGRNEQFF,TGTGCCAGCCGGCCGACAGCGGGTAGGAATGAGCAGTTCTTC
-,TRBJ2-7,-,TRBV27,CASSLSGRSGEQYF,TGTGCCAGCAGTTTATCAGGTCGGTCGGGAGAGCAGTACTTC
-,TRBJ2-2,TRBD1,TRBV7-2,CASRKQGAGELFF,TGTGCCAGCAGAAAACAGGGGGCCGGGGAGCTGTTTTTT
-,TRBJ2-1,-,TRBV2,CAVERYNEQFF,TGTGCCGTCGAACGGTACAATGAGCAGTTCTTC
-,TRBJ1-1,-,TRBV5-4,CASSLYRQLNTEAFF,TGTGCCAGCAGCTTATATCGGCAGCTGAACACTGAAGCTTTCTTT
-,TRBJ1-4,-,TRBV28,CASKGATNEKLFF,TGTGCCAGCAAAGGGGCAACTAATGAAAAACTGTTTTTT
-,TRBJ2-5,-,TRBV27,CASSLSPTRTETQYF,TGTGCCAGCAGTTTATCACCCACTCGGACGGAGACCCAGTACTTC
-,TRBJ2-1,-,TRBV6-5,CASSWDQYNEQFF,TGTGCCAGCAGTTGGGACCAGTACAATGAGCAGTTCTTC
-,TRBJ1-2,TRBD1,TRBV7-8,CASSLGTANYGYTF,TGTGCCAGCAGCTTGGGGACAGCTAACTATGGCTACACCTTC
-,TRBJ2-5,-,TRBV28,CASSSRNQETQYF,TGTGCCAGCAGTTCCCGCAATCAAGAGACCCAGTACTTC
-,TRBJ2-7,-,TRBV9,CASSPRTDPSYEQYF,TGTGCCAGCAGCCCCCGGACAGATCCCTCCTACGAGCAGTACTTC
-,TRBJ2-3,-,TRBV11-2,CASTFGSGATTDTQYF,TGTGCCAGCACTTTCGGCAGTGGGGCGACTACAGATACGCAGTATTTT
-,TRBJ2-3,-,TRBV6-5,CASSYSGLSSTDTQYF,TGTGCCAGCAGTTACTCGGGCCTTTCTAGCACAGATACGCAGTATTTT
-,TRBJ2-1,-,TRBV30,CAWKVGGIDNEQFF,TGTGCCTGGAAGGTAGGCGGGATCGACAATGAGCAGTTCTTC
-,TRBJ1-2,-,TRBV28,CASSYRDGYTF,TGTGCCAGCAGTTACAGGGATGGCTACACCTTC
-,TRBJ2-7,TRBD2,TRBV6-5,CASSRSGSGSYEQYF,TGTGCCAGCAGCCGGAGCGGGAGTGGCTCCTACGAGCAGTACTTC
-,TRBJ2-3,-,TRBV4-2,CASSQQATITGADTQYF,TGTGCCAGCAGCCAGCAGGCGACCATCACCGGGGCAGATACGCAGTATTTT
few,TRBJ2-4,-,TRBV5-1,CASSLAGGDSNIQYF,TGCGCCAGCAGCTTGGCAGGTGGGGACTCAAACATTCAGTACTTC
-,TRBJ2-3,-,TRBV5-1,CASNLWEDSSTDTQYF,TGCGCCAGCAACCTCTGGGAGGATTCTAGCACAGATACGCAGTATTTT
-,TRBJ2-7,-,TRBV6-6,CASTPGDEQYF,TGTGCCAGCACCCCGGGGGACGAGCAGTACTTC
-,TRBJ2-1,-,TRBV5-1,CASSLGATSYNEQFF,TGCGCCAGCAGCTTGGGGGCAACCTCCTACAATGAGCAGTTCTTC
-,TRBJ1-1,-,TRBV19,CASSIVSRNTEAFF,TGTGCCAGTAGTATAGTAAGCAGGAACACTGAAGCTTTCTTT
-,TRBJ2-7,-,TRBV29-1,CSVESRRDPYEQYF,TGCAGCGTTGAATCTCGCAGGGACCCCTACGAGCAGTACTTC
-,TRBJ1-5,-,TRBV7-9,CASSFGTVSNQPQHF,TGTGCCAGCAGCTTCGGGACGGTTAGCAATCAGCCCCAGCATTTT
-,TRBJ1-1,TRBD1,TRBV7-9,CASSLYHGWETGDF,TGTGCCAGCAGCTTATATCATGGCTGGGAGACAGGGGATTTT
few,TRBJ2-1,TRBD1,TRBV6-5,CASYGQGENEQFF,TGTGCCAGCTATGGGCAGGGGGAGAATGAGCAGTTCTTC
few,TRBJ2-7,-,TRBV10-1,CASSENYLNEQYF,TGCGCCAGCAGTGAAAACTATCTGAATGAGCAGTACTTC